Sequencing of this TCR beta chain was carried out in a study of OX40 agonist ivuxolimab in advanced cancers. Study details: There were three patients with partial responses, one having hepatocellular carcinoma and two cutaneous melanoma. Regarding the study as a whole: Normalized expansion of T-cell clones was also low for some nonresponders.

The CDR3 totals 17 residues. V gave up 0 bases and J gave up 0 bases; unmatched junction bases: 5. Per germline, CDR1 SGHNT and CDR2 YYREEE (reference sequence). The assay was immunoSEQ multiplex PCR, and TCRdb's table has in-frame clones only and misses some. The sample contains about 76,000 clones, over 80% of which appear only once. Comment on this clone: No antigen is known for it.

This receptor was obtained from an adult with an advanced solid tumor such as melanoma, head and neck, liver or kidney cancer. Specimen: CD4+ or CD8+ T cells sorted from blood, collected in a trial of the OX40 agonist ivuxolimab. The chain recombines TRBV5-4 with TRBJ2-2, with TRBD1 identical over 7 bases. As DNA, the CDR3 is TGTGCCAGCAGCTTGGGGGGCCAGGGGGCGAACACCGGGGAGCTGTTTTTT. Amino acid sequence: CASSLGGQGANTGELFF. Complete variable domain (other parts from reference TRBV5-4 and TRBJ2-2): ETGVTQSPTHLIKTRGQQVTLRCSSQSGHNTVSWYQQALGQGPQFIFQYYREEENGRGNFPPRFSGLQFPNYSSELNVNALELDDSALYLCASSLGGQGANTGELFFGEGSRLTVL.